One TCR beta chain is described in this entry. This entry belongs to a study of CD8 T cells in Susac syndrome. V was pared by 5 bases and J by 9 bases, with 13 bases between. Germline lookup yields CDR1 SGHTA and CDR2 FQGTGA. The length of the CDR3 is 12 residues. CD8+ and CD4+ T cells from blood underwent TCR beta sequencing, which was carried out in a high-throughput format. The controls, all healthy donors, were matched for age and sex. cDNA came from about 0.5 to 1 ug RNA primed by random hexamers. One entry per CDR3 protein results from TCRdb running MiXCR on the immunoSEQ multiplex PCR reads. The repertoire holds 110,000 or so distinct CDR3 sequences, with under 95% as singletons.

This clonotype was sampled from a human donor in good health. Specimen: CD8+ T cells from PBMCs. The chain is built from TRBV7-3 and TRBJ1-1; no definite D call. The chain's CDR3 is CASSLTTAKAFF. Here the CDR3 DNA reads TGTGCCAGCAGCCTGACCACAGCTAAAGCTTTCTTT.